What follows are 3 T cell receptor beta chains derived from one specimen sequenced in a study of cytomegalovirus exposure and HLA in healthy donors. The study ran its PCR with 60 Vbeta and 13 Jbeta primers. Here immunoSEQ multiplex PCR was the method, and the copy in TCRdb shows in-frame clones only, minus some. The sample has roughly 93,000 clones; around three quarters are singletons. The sequenced material came from PBMCs. These receptor sequences come from a man between 40 and 49 years old in good health and CMV-seronegative.

The rearrangement links TRBV9 to TRBJ2-7; D is possibly TRBD1 (5 bases). Germline lookup yields CDR1 SGDLS and CDR2 YYNGEE. Trimming stripped 3 bases from V and 2 bases from J, with 12 bases between. The CDR3 contains 14 residues. The CDR3: CASSDRTEPYEQYF. The CDR3 coding sequence is TGTGCCAGCAGCGACAGGACGGAGCCCTACGAGCAGTACTTC.

The V gene is TRBV7-2, the J gene TRBJ1-1; D gene ambiguous. Trimming left V 6 bases short and J 7 bases short, with 9 bases between. The CDR3 is made up of 11 amino acids. From germline, CDR1 is SGHTA and CDR2 FQGNSA. The CDR3 bases are TGTGCCAGCAGTAGAAGCGGTGAAGCTTTCTTT. It is translated as CASSRSGEAFF.

The rearrangement links TRBV2 to TRBJ1-2, with unresolved D. Germline V CDR1 and CDR2: SNHLY, FYNNEI. The CDR3 totals 20 residues. V shed 6 bases and J shed 2 bases, with 31 bases lying between them. The CDR3 nucleotides are TGTGCCAGCAGACCCAGAGGCTGGTTCGCCGGTCGCCGAGAAAACTATGGCTACACCTTC. Its protein product is CASRPRGWFAGRRENYGYTF.